The next 5 T cell receptor beta chains were all read from a single sample in a study of shared clonotypes between healthy human individuals. Naive CD8 cells lacked CD45RO and underwent positive selection for CCR7, leaving out terminally differentiated effector memory CD45RA+ cells. Sequencing used immunoSEQ multiplex PCR; TCRdb keeps in-frame clones, though not all of them. The data show about 600,000 clones, roughly 98% seen once. Material for sequencing was naive CD8+ T cells sorted from blood. The receptor source for this set is a man aged 25 to 40 in good health.

The chain combines TRBV7-9 with TRBJ2-3; D may match TRBD1 or TRBD2 (6 bases each). The CDR3 runs to 16 residues. V lost 5 bases and J lost 0, with 15 bases in between. Germline CDR1 is SEHNR and CDR2 is FQNEAQ (reference sequence). CDR3 region: CASSPFQGTSTDTQYF. CDR3 in DNA: TGTGCCAGCAGCCCGTTCCAGGGGACTAGCACAGATACGCAGTATTTT.

The chain links TRBV29-1 to TRBJ1-5, with no clear D. Trimming removed 6 bases at V and 1 base at J, with 10 bases between. The CDR3 loop spans 13 amino acids. Germline V gene sequence: CDR1 SQVTM, CDR2 ANQGSEA. In DNA, the CDR3 is TGCAGCGTGCCCGTCGGGAGCAATCAGCCCCAGCATTTT. Translating it yields CSVPVGSNQPQHF. The full variable domain, with the rest looked up from reference TRBV29-1 and TRBJ1-5, is SAVISQKPSRDICQRGTSLTIQCQVDSQVTMMFWYRQQPGQSLTLIATANQGSEATYESGFVIDKFPISRPNLTFSTLTVSNMSPEDSSIYLCSVPVGSNQPQHFGDGTRLSIL.

The chain employs TRBV7-9 and TRBJ1-5, with D possibly TRBD1 on 6 matching bases. Trimming left V 5 bases short and J 6 bases short, with 11 bases between. Germline CDR1 is SEHNR and CDR2 is FQNEAQ (reference sequence). This CDR3 spans 13 amino acids. This CDR3 reads CASSLTGPQPQHF. In DNA, the CDR3 is TGTGCCAGCAGCCTCACAGGGCCTCAGCCCCAGCATTTT.

The V and J genes are TRBV5-4 and TRBJ2-1; TRBD2 might be the D (6 bases). This CDR3 is 13 amino acids long. Germline CDR1 SGHNT, CDR2 YYREEE (reference sequence). V lost 4 bases and J 8 bases, leaving 13 bases between the germline ends. This CDR3 is CASSSRGSHEQFF. The CDR3 bases are TGTGCCAGCAGCAGTCGGGGGAGTCATGAGCAGTTCTTC.

The J gene is TRBJ1-1, the V gene TRBV6-6, with 7 bases fitting TRBD1. The CDR3 totals 12 residues. The V gene end was trimmed by 4 bases and the J gene end by 11 bases; junction bases not matched to a gene: 7. Germline values: CDR1 MNHNY, CDR2 SVGAGI (reference sequence). The CDR3 DNA follows: TGTGCCAGCAGTTCCGACAGGGTTCGCGCTTTCTTT. It codes for CASSSDRVRAFF.